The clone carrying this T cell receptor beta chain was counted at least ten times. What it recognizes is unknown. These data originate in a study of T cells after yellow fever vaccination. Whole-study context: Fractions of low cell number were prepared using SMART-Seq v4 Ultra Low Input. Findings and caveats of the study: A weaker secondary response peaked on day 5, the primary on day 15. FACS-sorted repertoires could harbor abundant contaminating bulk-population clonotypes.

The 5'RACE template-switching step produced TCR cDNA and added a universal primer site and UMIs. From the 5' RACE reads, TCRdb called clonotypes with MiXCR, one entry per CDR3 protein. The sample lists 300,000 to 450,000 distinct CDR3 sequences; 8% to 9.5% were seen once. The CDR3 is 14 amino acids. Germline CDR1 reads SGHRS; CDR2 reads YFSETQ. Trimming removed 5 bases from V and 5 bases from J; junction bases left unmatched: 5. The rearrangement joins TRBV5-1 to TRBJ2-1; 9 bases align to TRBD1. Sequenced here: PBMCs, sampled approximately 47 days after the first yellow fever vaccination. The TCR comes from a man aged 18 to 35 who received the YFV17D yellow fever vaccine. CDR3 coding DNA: TGCGCCAGCAGGCCACAGGGGGCGGACAATGAGCAGTTCTTC. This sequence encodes CASRPQGADNEQFF.